This TCR beta chain was recorded in a study of patients and donors after allogeneic stem cell transplantation. Each CDR3 protein gets one entry after TCRdb re-called the RT-PCR reads with MiXCR. This table has roughly 230,000 distinct CDR3 sequences, approximately 14% appearing once. In its sample, this clonotype was seen many times. The V gene end was trimmed by 6 bases and the J gene end by 5 bases; junction bases not matched to a gene: 10. This CDR3 is 16 amino acids long. Germline CDR1 and CDR2: MNHNS and SASEGT. The rearrangement joins TRBV6-1 to TRBJ2-7; 13 positions agree with TRBD2. Sequencing input: blood, either unsorted or a sorted T cell fraction (not recorded which). This clonotype was obtained from a human donor who was either an allogeneic HSCT recipient or a stem cell or donor lymphocyte infusion donor (not recorded which). It is not recorded whose cells these are; they may come from a transplant donor. In DNA, the CDR3 is TGTGCCAGCAGAAGAAGACTAGCGGGAGGTCTCGACGAGCAGTACTTC. Its protein product is CASRRRLAGGLDEQYF.